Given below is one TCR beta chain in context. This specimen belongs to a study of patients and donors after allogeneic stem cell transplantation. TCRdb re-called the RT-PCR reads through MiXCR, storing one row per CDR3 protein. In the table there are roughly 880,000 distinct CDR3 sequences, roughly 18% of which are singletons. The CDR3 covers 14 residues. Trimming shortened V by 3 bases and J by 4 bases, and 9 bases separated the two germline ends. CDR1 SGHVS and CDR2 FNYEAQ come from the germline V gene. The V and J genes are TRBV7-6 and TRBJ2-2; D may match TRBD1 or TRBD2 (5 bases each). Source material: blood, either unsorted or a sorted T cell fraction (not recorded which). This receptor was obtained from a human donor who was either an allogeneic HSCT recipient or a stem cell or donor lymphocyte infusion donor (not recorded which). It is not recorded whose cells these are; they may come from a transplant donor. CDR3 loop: CASSFRDATGELFF. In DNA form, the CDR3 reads TGTGCCAGCAGCTTCCGGGACGCCACCGGGGAGCTGTTTTTT.